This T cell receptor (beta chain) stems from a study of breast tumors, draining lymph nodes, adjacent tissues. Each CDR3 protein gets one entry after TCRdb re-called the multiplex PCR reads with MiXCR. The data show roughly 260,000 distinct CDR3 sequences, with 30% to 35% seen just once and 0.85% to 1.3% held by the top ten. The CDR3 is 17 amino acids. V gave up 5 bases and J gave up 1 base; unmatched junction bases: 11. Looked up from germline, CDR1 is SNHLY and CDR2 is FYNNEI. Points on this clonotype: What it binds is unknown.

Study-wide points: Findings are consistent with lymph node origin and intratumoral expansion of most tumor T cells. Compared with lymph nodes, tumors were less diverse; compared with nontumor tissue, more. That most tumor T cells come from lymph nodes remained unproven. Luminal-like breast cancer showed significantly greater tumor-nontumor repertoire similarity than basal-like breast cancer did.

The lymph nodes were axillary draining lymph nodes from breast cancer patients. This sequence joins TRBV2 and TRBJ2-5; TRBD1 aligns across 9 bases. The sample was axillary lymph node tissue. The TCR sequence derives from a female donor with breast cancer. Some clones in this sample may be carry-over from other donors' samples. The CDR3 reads CASSYPGTGYVQETQYF. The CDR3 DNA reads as TGTGCCAGCAGTTACCCCGGGACAGGGTATGTCCAAGAGACCCAGTACTTC. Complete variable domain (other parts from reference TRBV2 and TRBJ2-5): EPEVTQTPSHQVTQMGQEVILRCVPISNHLYFYWYRQILGQKVEFLVSFYNNEISEKSEIFDDQFSVERPDGSNFTLKIRSTKLEDSAMYFCASSYPGTGYVQETQYFGPGTRLLVL.